This T cell receptor beta chain stems from a study of blood T cell repertoires in COVID-19. Study at large: The study drew acute and convalescent COVID-19 samples from the United States, Italy and Spain. Nucleic acid was either cDNA or gDNA, and it came from T cells, B-cell-depleted T cells, or PBMCs.

Germline CDR1 is SNHLY and CDR2 is FYNNEI. The CDR3 runs to 15 residues. Trimming cost V 5 bases and J 5 bases; bases outside gene matches: 5. Original handling: By means of reference gene primer amplification, nucleated cell counts were estimated. TCRdb's table, derived via immunoSEQ multiplex PCR, lists solely in-frame clones and lacks some. Clonal size and the V and J genes are those of that table, whereas D and trimming came from the DNA. The table has some 200,000 clones, about 78% seen once. This receptor was taken from a woman aged 70-85 years with acute or convalescent COVID-19. Sequencing was performed on peripheral blood. V and J are TRBV2 and TRBJ2-5; the match to TRBD2 covers 13 bases. CDR3 residues: CASSPWTSGSETQYF. The DNA of the CDR3 is TGTGCCAGCAGTCCATGGACTAGCGGGAGTGAGACCCAGTACTTC.